A selection of T cell receptor beta chains follows, all from one sample in a study of Tregs in tolerant kidney transplant recipients. The protocol was immunoSEQ multiplex PCR, while the TCRdb copy is restricted to in-frame clones and leaves out a portion. The sample lists about 100,000 clones, 93% seen once, with 1.6% in the top ten. Sequenced material: CD4+ T cells from blood (PBMCs), taken 12 months after the transplant. The receptors stem from a human patient who received a combined kidney and bone marrow transplant. Some T cells may originate from the graft donor. Each CDR3 is given with its conserved first and last residue. D genes are given only for firm matches. Size values are once, few and many counts, or a class for expanded clones, and some rows have none.

abundance,j_gene,v_gene,d_gene,CDR3nt,CDR3aa
NA,TRBJ2-7,TRBV7-2,TRBD2,TGTGCCAGCAGCGCCCCGAGAGGTGACGGGAGGCCCGACGAGCAGTACTTC,CASSAPRGDGRPDEQYF
NA,TRBJ2-7,TRBV28,TRBD1,TGTGCCAGCAGTTCCCCCGGGACAGGGAAGACGGAGTACTTC,CASSSPGTGKTEYF
NA,TRBJ2-7,TRBV15,NA,TGTGCCACCAGCAGGCGCAGGGTTTTATCCTACGAGCAGTACTTC,CATSRRRVLSYEQYF
NA,TRBJ1-1,TRBV18,NA,TGTGCCAGCTCAATTACAGGGGAAGCTTTCTTT,CASSITGEAFF
NA,TRBJ2-5,TRBV7-7,TRBD2,TGTGCCAGCAGCTTAAGGCCGGGAGGAGAGACCCAGTACTTC,CASSLRPGGETQYF
NA,TRBJ2-1,TRBV5-1,TRBD2,TGCGCCAGCAGCTTGGGGGGGACTAGCGGGAGAATCGAGCAGTTCTTC,CASSLGGTSGRIEQFF
NA,TRBJ2-3,TRBV2,NA,TGTGCCAGCAGCCGGGAGACAGATACGCAGTATTTT,CASSRETDTQYF
NA,TRBJ2-3,TRBV11-2,NA,TGTGCCAGCAGCCGACAGGTCACAGATACGCAGTATTTT,CASSRQVTDTQYF
few,TRBJ1-1,TRBV7-9,TRBD1,TGTGCCAGCAGCTTTGACCGGGACAGGGAGAGTGAAGCTTTCTTT,CASSFDRDRESEAFF
NA,TRBJ2-2,TRBV27,TRBD1,TGTGCCAGCAGAAGGACAGGGCGGGGCACCGGGGAGCTGTTTTTT,CASRRTGRGTGELFF
NA,TRBJ2-2,TRBV9,TRBD1,TGTGCCAGCAGCCGGACAGGGGGCTTCGGGGAGCTGTTTTTT,CASSRTGGFGELFF
NA,TRBJ1-1,TRBV9,NA,TGTGCCAGCAGCGTAGCTGGCCAGTTGAACACTGAAGCTTTCTTT,CASSVAGQLNTEAFF
NA,TRBJ1-1,TRBV2,NA,TGTGCCAGCAGTGAAGCCTTGGGGGGGGTTGAAGCTTTCTTT,CASSEALGGVEAFF
NA,TRBJ2-5,TRBV19,TRBD1,TGTGCCAGTAGTAAACAGGGGCAAGAGACCCAGTACTTC,CASSKQGQETQYF
few,TRBJ1-2,TRBV2,TRBD1,TGTGCCAGCAATGCCCAACCGGGACAGGTCTATGGCTACACCTTC,CASNAQPGQVYGYTF
NA,TRBJ1-1,TRBV12-5,NA,TGTGCTAGTGGGAACACAGGGAAAAACACTGAAGCTTTCTTT,CASGNTGKNTEAFF
NA,TRBJ2-1,TRBV11-3,NA,TGTGCCAGCAGCTTAGCCCGACTAGTTCATGAGCAGTTCTTC,CASSLARLVHEQFF
once,TRBJ2-3,TRBV19,NA,TGTGCCAGTAGTGAAGGGGGGGGGCCCACAGATACGCAGTATTTT,CASSEGGGPTDTQYF
NA,TRBJ1-5,TRBV7-5,NA,TGTGTCAGAAGCTTCAGCGTGAAGGATAATCAGCCCCAGCATTTT,CVRSFSVKDNQPQHF
NA,TRBJ2-7,TRBV20-1,NA,TGCAGTGCTAGTAGTCACGAGCAGTACTTC,CSASSHEQYF
NA,TRBJ1-5,TRBV7-9,TRBD1,TGTGCCAGCAGCACCAGCGACAGGGCAAATCAGCCCCAGCATTTT,CASSTSDRANQPQHF
NA,TRBJ2-5,TRBV4-1,TRBD2,TGCGCCAGCAGCCAAGATAAGCGGGGGGGCGTGATGGAGACCCAGTACTTC,CASSQDKRGGVMETQYF
NA,TRBJ2-2,TRBV11-3,NA,TGTGCCAGCAGCTTAACAAGTTCGAACACCGGGGAGCTGTTTTTT,CASSLTSSNTGELFF
NA,TRBJ1-6,TRBV28,TRBD1,TGTGCCAGCAGTTCCAGGACAGGCCCAGGATCCCCCCTCCACTTT,CASSSRTGPGSPLHF
few,TRBJ1-3,TRBV5-8,TRBD1,TGTGCCAGCAGCTTGCCGGGGACAGGGCTTTTCTCAACGAACACCATATATTTT,CASSLPGTGLFSTNTIYF
NA,TRBJ1-1,TRBV7-9,NA,TGTGCCAGCAGCTTAGGAGGGGCAGGGGCCCCTGAAGCTTTCTTT,CASSLGGAGAPEAFF
once,TRBJ2-3,TRBV25-1,TRBD2,TGTGCCAGCAGTGATCTAGGCGGGAGTCGCACAGATACGCAGTATTTT,CASSDLGGSRTDTQYF
NA,TRBJ2-3,TRBV6-5,TRBD2,TGTGCCAGCAGCTCGGGACTAGCGGGAGTGGGTACGCAGTATTTT,CASSSGLAGVGTQYF
NA,TRBJ1-6,TRBV4-3,NA,TGCGCCAGCAGCCAAGCTACAGGGAGCTTGGGATCACCCCTCCACTTT,CASSQATGSLGSPLHF
NA,TRBJ1-5,TRBV6-1,TRBD1,TGTGCCAGCAGAACAGGGGGCGGGCAGCCCCAGCATTTT,CASRTGGGQPQHF
NA,TRBJ2-7,TRBV18,TRBD2,TGTGCCAGCTCACCGAGCGGGGGGGCCTACGAGCAGTACTTC,CASSPSGGAYEQYF
NA,TRBJ2-3,TRBV4-2,TRBD2,TGTGCCAGCAGCCAAGATAAGGTGGGGGGACTAGCTAGGGAAACGCAGTATTTT,CASSQDKVGGLARETQYF
NA,TRBJ2-7,TRBV2,TRBD1,TGTGCCAGCAGTCCAGACAGGGCATACGAGCAGTACTTC,CASSPDRAYEQYF
NA,TRBJ2-5,TRBV5-6,NA,TGTGCCAGCAGCTTGTTACCGGGATCCCAAGAGACCCAGTACTTC,CASSLLPGSQETQYF
NA,TRBJ2-3,TRBV6-1,TRBD1,TGTGCCAGCAGAGTTGGGACAGGGGTTTTCGATACGCAGTATTTT,CASRVGTGVFDTQYF
NA,TRBJ2-3,TRBV9,TRBD2,TGTGCCAGCAGCTTCGGACTAGCAGTAAGCACAGATACGCAGTATTTT,CASSFGLAVSTDTQYF
NA,TRBJ2-7,TRBV4-3,NA,TGCGCCAGCAGCCAAGATCATCCGGGACTCTCCTACGAGCAGTACTTC,CASSQDHPGLSYEQYF
NA,TRBJ1-3,TRBV28,NA,TGTGCCAGCAGCCCCCCACAACGAACTGGAAACACCATATATTTT,CASSPPQRTGNTIYF
NA,TRBJ2-3,TRBV7-2,NA,TGTGCCAGCGGATCGGGGAGGACAGATACGCAGTATTTT,CASGSGRTDTQYF
NA,TRBJ2-5,TRBV19,TRBD2,TGTGCCAGTAGTATATTCGGACTAGCGGGGGGTCTACAGACCCAGTACTTC,CASSIFGLAGGLQTQYF
NA,TRBJ2-5,TRBV29-1,NA,TGCAGCGTAACTTGGGCCGTAGGGACCCAGTACTTC,CSVTWAVGTQYF
NA,TRBJ1-1,TRBV18,NA,TGTGCCAGCTCTCCACCCTCAGGGAACACTGAAGCTTTCTTT,CASSPPSGNTEAFF
few,TRBJ1-1,TRBV2,NA,TGTGCCAGCACCCCAACAGGGCTGAACACTGAAGCTTTCTTT,CASTPTGLNTEAFF
NA,TRBJ1-1,TRBV7-2,TRBD1,TGTGCCAGCAGCCGGGACAGGTTTTACACTGAAGCTTTCTTT,CASSRDRFYTEAFF
once,TRBJ2-7,TRBV2,TRBD2,TGTGCCAGCAGTGAACTTCGCGGGAGGGCCAAAACCTACGAGCAGTACTTC,CASSELRGRAKTYEQYF
NA,TRBJ2-7,TRBV30,TRBD1,TGTGCCTGGAGTAAGGGGACAGGCTACGAGCAGTACTTC,CAWSKGTGYEQYF
NA,TRBJ1-6,TRBV27,NA,TGTGCCAGCAGTTTATCAGCGGTGACACCGTATAATTCACCCCTCCACTTT,CASSLSAVTPYNSPLHF
NA,TRBJ1-5,TRBV4-3,NA,TGCGCCAGCAGCCAAGATTGGGCAAATCCTAGCAATCAGCCCCAGCATTTT,CASSQDWANPSNQPQHF
NA,TRBJ2-1,TRBV18,TRBD1,TGTGCCAGCTCAACAACCGGGACAGGGAACTACAATGAGCAGTTCTTC,CASSTTGTGNYNEQFF
NA,TRBJ1-1,TRBV5-3,TRBD1,TGTGCCAGAAGCTTGGGGGACAGGGGGAACACTGAAGCTTTCTTT,CARSLGDRGNTEAFF
NA,TRBJ2-5,TRBV11-1,NA,TGTGCCAGCAGCCGCGACAGGTTTGGGGAGACCCAGTACTTC,CASSRDRFGETQYF
NA,TRBJ1-2,TRBV5-1,TRBD1,TGCGCCAGCAGCGAAACAGGGGGCTATGGCTACACCTTC,CASSETGGYGYTF
NA,TRBJ1-2,TRBV28,TRBD1,TGTGCCAGCAGTTCTTTCGCGACAGGGGATAACTATGGCTACACCTTC,CASSSFATGDNYGYTF